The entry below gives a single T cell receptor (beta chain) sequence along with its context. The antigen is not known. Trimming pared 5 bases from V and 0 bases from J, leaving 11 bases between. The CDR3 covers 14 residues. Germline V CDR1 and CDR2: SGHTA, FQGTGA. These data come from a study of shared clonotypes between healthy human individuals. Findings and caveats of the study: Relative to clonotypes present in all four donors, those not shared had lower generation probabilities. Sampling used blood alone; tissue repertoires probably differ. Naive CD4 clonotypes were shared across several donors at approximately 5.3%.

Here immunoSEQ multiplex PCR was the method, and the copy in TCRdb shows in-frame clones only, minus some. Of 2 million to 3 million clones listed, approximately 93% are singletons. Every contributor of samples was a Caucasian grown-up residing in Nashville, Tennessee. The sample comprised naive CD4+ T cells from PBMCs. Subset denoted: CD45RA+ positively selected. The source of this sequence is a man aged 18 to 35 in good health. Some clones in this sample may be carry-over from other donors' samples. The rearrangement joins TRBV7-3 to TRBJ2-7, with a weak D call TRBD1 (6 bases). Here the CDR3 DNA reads TGTGCCAGCAGCCCAGGGGTGGGCTCCTACGAGCAGTACTTC. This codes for CASSPGVGSYEQYF.